These T cell receptor beta chains were read from a single sample in a study of CD8+CD57+ T cells in acquired aplastic anemia. Via MiXCR, TCRdb re-called the reads, giving one row per CDR3 protein. The sample carries 200,000 to 300,000 distinct CDR3 sequences, approximately 45% recorded once. Input material: sorted CD4+, CD8+, or CD8+CD57+ T cells (not recorded which) from PBMCs. Receptors were obtained from a human donor with aplastic anemia. Both conserved end residues are part of each CDR3. Each record gives: J gene, clone size, D gene, V gene, CDR3 DNA, CDR3 protein. A D gene is named only where the DNA matches it firmly. Clone sizes are given selectively: once, few, many, or a class where the clone is expanded.

j_call: TRBJ2-7
clone_size: many
d_call: TRBD1
v_call: TRBV20-1
cdr3_nt: TGCAGTGCTTCTACAGGGGAACCCTACGAGCAGTACTTC
cdr3_aa: CSASTGEPYEQYF

j_call: TRBJ1-2
clone_size: many
d_call: .
v_call: TRBV5-5
cdr3_nt: TGTGCCAGCAGCTTGGAAGGGGGGTCTAACTATGGCTACACCTTC
cdr3_aa: CASSLEGGSNYGYTF

j_call: TRBJ2-5
clone_size: once
d_call: .
v_call: TRBV10-3
cdr3_nt: TGTGCCATCAGTGGAACAGGCGGTGTGATCGAGACCCAGTACTTC
cdr3_aa: CAISGTGGVIETQYF

j_call: TRBJ2-7
clone_size: .
d_call: .
v_call: TRBV6-1
cdr3_nt: TGTGCCAGCGGAGGGACTCCGAGGGACGAGCAGTACTTC
cdr3_aa: CASGGTPRDEQYF

j_call: TRBJ2-3
clone_size: .
d_call: .
v_call: TRBV14
cdr3_nt: TGTGCCAGCAGCCAAGATAGAACCGCAGATACGCAGTATTTT
cdr3_aa: CASSQDRTADTQYF

j_call: TRBJ1-5
clone_size: few
d_call: .
v_call: TRBV28
cdr3_nt: TGTGCCTCCCACACAATTAGCAATCAGCCCCAGCATTTT
cdr3_aa: CASHTISNQPQHF

j_call: TRBJ2-6
clone_size: few
d_call: TRBD1
v_call: TRBV20-1
cdr3_nt: TGCAGTGCTAGGGACCCTACGCAGGGGGTATACACTGAAGCTTTC
cdr3_aa: CSARDPTQGVYTEAF

j_call: TRBJ2-1
clone_size: .
d_call: TRBD2
v_call: TRBV2
cdr3_nt: TGTGCCAGCAGTGGAGAGAGGACTAGCGGGAGACCTTCGGCCGATGAGCAGTTCTTC
cdr3_aa: CASSGERTSGRPSADEQFF

j_call: TRBJ2-5
clone_size: .
d_call: .
v_call: TRBV6-2/TRBV6-3
cdr3_nt: TGTGCCAGCAGTTACTCCCCCGGCCAACGACTGGGGACCCAGTACTTC
cdr3_aa: CASSYSPGQRLGTQYF

j_call: TRBJ1-1
clone_size: .
d_call: .
v_call: TRBV4-3
cdr3_nt: TGCGCCAGCAGCCAAGATACGCAGTTGAACACTGAAGCTTTCTTT
cdr3_aa: CASSQDTQLNTEAFF

j_call: TRBJ2-3
clone_size: .
d_call: TRBD2
v_call: TRBV10-2
cdr3_nt: TGCGCCAGCGCCGTTGTTCTAGCGGGGGGGTCAGATACGCAGTATTTT
cdr3_aa: CASAVVLAGGSDTQYF

j_call: TRBJ2-1
clone_size: many
d_call: .
v_call: TRBV7-6
cdr3_nt: TGTGCCAGCAGCCCCACCCGGGGGACCCCGAATAATGAGCAGTTCTTC
cdr3_aa: CASSPTRGTPNNEQFF

j_call: TRBJ2-7
clone_size: many
d_call: .
v_call: TRBV12-5
cdr3_nt: TGTGCTAGTGGTGCGAACCGGGTGGACGAGCAGTACTTC
cdr3_aa: CASGANRVDEQYF

j_call: TRBJ2-3
clone_size: .
d_call: .
v_call: TRBV7-9
cdr3_nt: TGTGCCAGCAGCCTTCGGACCCAAGCGGATACGCAGTATTTT
cdr3_aa: CASSLRTQADTQYF

j_call: TRBJ2-3
clone_size: .
d_call: .
v_call: TRBV30
cdr3_nt: TGTGCCTGGATCGCCGGAACAGTGAGCACAGATACGCAGTATTTT
cdr3_aa: CAWIAGTVSTDTQYF